The T cell receptor (beta chain) described here comes from a study of blood T cell repertoires in COVID-19. On the study more broadly: T cells, B-cell-depleted T cells, or PBMCs provided the cDNA or gDNA that served as material.

Germline assignment: CDR1 MNHEY and CDR2 SVGAGI. The CDR3 contains 14 residues. Trimming took 1 base from V and 6 from J; bases not matched to a gene: 2. How the authors handled the data: Reference gene primers were amplified, and this amplification served to estimate nucleated cell counts. Here immunoSEQ multiplex PCR was the method, and the copy in TCRdb shows in-frame clones only, minus some. Clone size and the V and J calls come from that table; the DNA yielded D and trimming. The sample lists 100,000 or so clones, around 81% occurring once. The clonotype comes from a man older than 75 with acute or convalescent COVID-19. Sequencing input: peripheral blood. V and J are TRBV6-5 and TRBJ2-7, with 11 bases that match TRBD2. As DNA, the CDR3 is TGTGCCAGCAGTTACTTTGGGACTAGCGGCGAGCAGTACTTC. Its protein product is CASSYFGTSGEQYF.